This T cell receptor beta chain emerged from a study of molecular identifiers for immune sequencing clone quantification. Overall study context: Replicate experiments divided RNA from roughly 20,000 or 100,000 naive CD8 cells into five parts and sequenced four. Study outcomes and limitations: Highly expanded clones may be undercounted when identical TCR molecules share barcodes. Jurkat TCR RNA spiked in from one cell reportedly remained identifiable amid about a million naive cells.

One entry per CDR3 protein, called by TCRdb with MiXCR from the PCR reads. This table has about 640,000 distinct CDR3 sequences, just under 20% appearing once. V lost 5 bases, J lost 1 base, and 11 bases stayed unmatched. Germline V gene lookup returns CDR1 SGHDT and CDR2 YYEEEE. This CDR3 is 18 amino acids long. The sample holds a few counts of this clonotype. No antigen is known for it. The TCR was taken from a human donor in good health. Some libraries in this study had Jurkat cell RNA spiked in. The J gene is TRBJ2-3, the V gene TRBV5-6; 12 nucleotides align to TRBD2. Sample: naive CD8+ T cells from blood, with Jurkat cell RNA spiked in. Subset specified: FACS-sorted CD8+CD4-CCR7+CD45RA+ naive T cells. The CDR3 DNA is TGTGCCAGCAGACACCGACCTAGCGGGAGGGCTGGCACAGATACGCAGTATTTT. Protein sequence: CASRHRPSGRAGTDTQYF.